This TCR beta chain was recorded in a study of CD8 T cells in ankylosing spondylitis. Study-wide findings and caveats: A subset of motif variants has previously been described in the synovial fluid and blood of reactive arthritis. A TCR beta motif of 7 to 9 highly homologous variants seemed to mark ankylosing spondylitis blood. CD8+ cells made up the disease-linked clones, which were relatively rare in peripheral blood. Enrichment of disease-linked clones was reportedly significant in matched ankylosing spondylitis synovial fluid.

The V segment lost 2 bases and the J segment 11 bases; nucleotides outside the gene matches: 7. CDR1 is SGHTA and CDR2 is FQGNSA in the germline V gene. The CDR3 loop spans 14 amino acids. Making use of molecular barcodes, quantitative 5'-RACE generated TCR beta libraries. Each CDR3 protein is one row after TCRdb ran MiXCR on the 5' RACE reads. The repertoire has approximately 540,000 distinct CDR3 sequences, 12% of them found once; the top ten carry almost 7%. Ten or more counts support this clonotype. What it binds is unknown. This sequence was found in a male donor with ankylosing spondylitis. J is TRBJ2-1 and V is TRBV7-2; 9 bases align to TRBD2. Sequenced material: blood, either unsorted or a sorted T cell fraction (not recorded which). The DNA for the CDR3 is TGTGCCAGCAGCTTACTCTTGCGGGAGGGGCAGCAGTTCTTC. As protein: CASSLLLREGQQFF.